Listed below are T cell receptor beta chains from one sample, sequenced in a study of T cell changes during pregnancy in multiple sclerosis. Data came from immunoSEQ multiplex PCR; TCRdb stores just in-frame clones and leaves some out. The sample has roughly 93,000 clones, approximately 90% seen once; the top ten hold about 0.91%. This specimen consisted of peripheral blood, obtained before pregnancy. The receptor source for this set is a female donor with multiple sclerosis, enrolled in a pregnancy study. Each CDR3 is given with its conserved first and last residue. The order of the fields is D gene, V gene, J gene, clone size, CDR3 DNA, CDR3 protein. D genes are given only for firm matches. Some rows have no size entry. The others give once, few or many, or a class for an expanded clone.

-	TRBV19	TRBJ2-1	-	TGTGCCAGTAGTATAGCGAGCTCCTACAATGAGCAGTTCTTC	CASSIASSYNEQFF
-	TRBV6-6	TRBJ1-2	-	TGTGCCAGCACCCTCCTAGACCCTTTCCCTAACTATGGCTACACCTTC	CASTLLDPFPNYGYTF
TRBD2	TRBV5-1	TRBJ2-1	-	TGCGCCAGCAGCTTGGCCCTAGCGGGAGGGAATGAGCAGTTCTTC	CASSLALAGGNEQFF
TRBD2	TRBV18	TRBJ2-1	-	TGTGCCAGCTCTCCTTTCACGACTAGCGGGAGGGCCTGGTCCTACAATGAGCAGTTCTTC	CASSPFTTSGRAWSYNEQFF
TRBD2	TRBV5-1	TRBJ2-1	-	TGCGCCAGCAGCTTGGCGCGGGGGGGCGTTTGGGAGCAGTTCTTC	CASSLARGGVWEQFF
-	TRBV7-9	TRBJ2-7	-	TGTGCCAGTGAAATCTTGCCGAGCACAGGGAAGTACGAGCAGTACTTC	CASEILPSTGKYEQYF
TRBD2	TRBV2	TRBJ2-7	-	TGTGCCAGCAGTACTAGCGGGGGGCCCTACGAGCAGTACTTC	CASSTSGGPYEQYF
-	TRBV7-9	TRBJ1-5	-	TGTGCCAGCAGCCCGGCGGGGCAGCCCCAGCATTTT	CASSPAGQPQHF
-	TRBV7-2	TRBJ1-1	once	TGTGCCAGCAGTTTTAGACAGAGGCACACTGAAGCTTTCTTT	CASSFRQRHTEAFF
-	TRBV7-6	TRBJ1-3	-	TGTGCCAGCAGCTTAGCTGGAGGGGCTGGAAACACCATATATTTT	CASSLAGGAGNTIYF
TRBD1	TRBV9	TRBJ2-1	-	TGTGCCAGCAGCGTGGCCTACAGGGGACCCTACAATGAGCAGTTCTTC	CASSVAYRGPYNEQFF
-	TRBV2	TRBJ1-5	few	TGTGCCAGCGGGGAGGCCTCCCCCCAGCATTTT	CASGEASPQHF
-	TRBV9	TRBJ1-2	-	TGTGCCAGCAGCGCCCCGAGAGATACCAACTATGGCTACACCTTC	CASSAPRDTNYGYTF
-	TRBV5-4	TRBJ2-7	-	TGTGCCAGCAGCTCCCGGAGGGCCGTGTCGTTGCTGCCCCACGAGCAGTACTTC	CASSSRRAVSLLPHEQYF
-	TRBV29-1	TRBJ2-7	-	TGCAGCGTATCGACAGAATACTACGAGCAGTACTTC	CSVSTEYYEQYF
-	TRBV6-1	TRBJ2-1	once	TGTGCCAGCAGTTACAGCAATGAGCAGTTCTTC	CASSYSNEQFF
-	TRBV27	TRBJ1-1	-	TGTGCCAGCAGTTTACAGAACGTAAACACTGAAGCTTTCTTT	CASSLQNVNTEAFF
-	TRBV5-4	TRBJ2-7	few	TGTGCCAGCAGCTTGAGGCAGGATCCCTACGAGCAGTACTTC	CASSLRQDPYEQYF
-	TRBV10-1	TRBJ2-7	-	TGCGCCAGCAGTGAATCAGGGGACCCCTACGAGCAGTACTTC	CASSESGDPYEQYF
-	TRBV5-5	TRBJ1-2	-	TGTGCCAGCAGCTTGGACATAAACTATGGCTACACCTTC	CASSLDINYGYTF
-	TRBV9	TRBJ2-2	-	TGTGCCAGCAGCCGAGGGTGGAGCACCGGGGAGCTGTTTTTT	CASSRGWSTGELFF
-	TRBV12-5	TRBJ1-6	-	TGTGCTAGTGGTTTGGTAAGAGGCCAGGGCCATTATAATTCACCCCTCCACTTT	CASGLVRGQGHYNSPLHF
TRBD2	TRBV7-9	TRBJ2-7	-	TGTGCCAGCAGCTCCCGGACTAGCGGGAGGAGCTACGAGCAGTACTTC	CASSSRTSGRSYEQYF
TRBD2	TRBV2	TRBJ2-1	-	TGTGCCAGCAGACTAGCGGGGGGGGGAGGCAATGAGCAGTTCTTC	CASRLAGGGGNEQFF
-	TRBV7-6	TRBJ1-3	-	TGTGCCAGCAGTTCCCCGGGGTTCAACTCTGGAAACACCATATATTTT	CASSSPGFNSGNTIYF
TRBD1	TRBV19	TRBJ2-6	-	TGTGCCAGTAGAAGGGACAGGGGGTTTTCTGGGGCCAACGTCCTGACTTTC	CASRRDRGFSGANVLTF
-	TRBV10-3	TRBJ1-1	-	TGTGCCATCAGTGACCCCCCTACAGGGATGAACACTGAAGCTTTCTTT	CAISDPPTGMNTEAFF
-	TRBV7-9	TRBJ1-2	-	TGTGCCAGCAGCCCTAGCGGGCTCTATGGCTACACCTTC	CASSPSGLYGYTF
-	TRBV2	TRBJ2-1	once	TGTGCCAGCACCCCTTCCGGTGAGCAGTTCTTC	CASTPSGEQFF
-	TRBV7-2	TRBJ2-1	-	TGTGCCAGCAGCTTCTCGGACACGTCCGAAAATGAGCAGTTCTTC	CASSFSDTSENEQFF
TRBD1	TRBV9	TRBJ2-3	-	TGTGCCAGCAGCGTAGGCCCGGGGACAGGGGGAGATACGCAGTATTTT	CASSVGPGTGGDTQYF
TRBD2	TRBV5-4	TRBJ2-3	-	TGTGCCAGCAGCTTGTTTGTGGCACCCGGGGGGGCTGGAGATACGCAGTATTTT	CASSLFVAPGGAGDTQYF
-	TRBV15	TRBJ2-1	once	TGTGCCACCAGCAGAGATCGGGCGGGTGAGCAGTTCTTC	CATSRDRAGEQFF
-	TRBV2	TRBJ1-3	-	TGTGCCAGCAGTGACGCCAGATACTCTGGAAACACCATATATTTT	CASSDARYSGNTIYF
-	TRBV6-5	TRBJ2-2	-	TGTGCCAGCAGTTGGGGACAGAACACCGGGGAGCTGTTTTTT	CASSWGQNTGELFF